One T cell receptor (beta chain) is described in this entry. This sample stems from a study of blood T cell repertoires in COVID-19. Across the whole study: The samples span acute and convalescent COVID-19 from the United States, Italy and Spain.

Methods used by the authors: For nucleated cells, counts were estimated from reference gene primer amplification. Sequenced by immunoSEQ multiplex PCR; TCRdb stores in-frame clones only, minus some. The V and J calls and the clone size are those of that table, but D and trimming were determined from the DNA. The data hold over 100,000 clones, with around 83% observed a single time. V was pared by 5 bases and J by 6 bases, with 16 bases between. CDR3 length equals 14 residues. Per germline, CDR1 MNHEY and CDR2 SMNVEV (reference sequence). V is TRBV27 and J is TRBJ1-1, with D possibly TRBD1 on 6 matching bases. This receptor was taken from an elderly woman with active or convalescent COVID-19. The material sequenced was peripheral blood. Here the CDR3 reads CASSPGAAIAEAFF. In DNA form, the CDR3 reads TGTGCCAGCAGTCCAGGGGCCGCAATCGCTGAAGCTTTCTTT.